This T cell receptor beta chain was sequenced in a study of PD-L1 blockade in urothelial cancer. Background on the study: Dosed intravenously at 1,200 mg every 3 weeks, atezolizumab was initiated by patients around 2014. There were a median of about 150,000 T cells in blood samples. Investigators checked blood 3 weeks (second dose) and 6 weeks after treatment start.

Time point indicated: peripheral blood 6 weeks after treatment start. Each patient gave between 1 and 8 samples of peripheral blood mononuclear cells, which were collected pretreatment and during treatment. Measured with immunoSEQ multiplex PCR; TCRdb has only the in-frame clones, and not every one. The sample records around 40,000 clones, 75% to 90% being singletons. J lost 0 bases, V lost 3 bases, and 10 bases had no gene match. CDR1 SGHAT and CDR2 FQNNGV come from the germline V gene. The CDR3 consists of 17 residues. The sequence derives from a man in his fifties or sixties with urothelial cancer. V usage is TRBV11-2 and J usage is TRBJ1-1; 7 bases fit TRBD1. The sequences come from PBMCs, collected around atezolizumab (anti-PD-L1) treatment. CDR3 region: CASSLPKGAKMNTEAFF. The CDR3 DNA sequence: TGTGCCAGCAGCTTGCCTAAGGGGGCGAAGATGAACACTGAAGCTTTCTTT.